Listed here are 3 T cell receptor beta chains from one sample, sequenced in a study of radiation and T cells in renal cell carcinoma. Using immunoSEQ multiplex PCR, the repertoire was profiled, and TCRdb retains in-frame clones only, with some absent. This repertoire shows 130,000 to 150,000 clones, approximately 90% found once; its top ten account for around 12%. Time point: baseline pretreatment blood. As for treatment: 15 Gy SBRT to primary tumor, nephrectomy 4 weeks later. Sample: blood, taken from a patient whose treatment included radiotherapy and nephrectomy. The receptors shown here come from a woman aged 50 to 60 with renal cell carcinoma.

This chain connects TRBV6-6 to TRBJ1-6; D gene ambiguous. CDR1 is MNHNY and CDR2 is SVGAGI in the germline V gene (reference sequence). V lost 0 bases, J lost 11 bases, and 8 bases lay in between. The CDR3 covers 13 residues. The CDR3 coding sequence is TGTGCCAGCAGTTACTCGGGGTCTCCACCCCTCCACTTT. Its protein product is CASSYSGSPPLHF.

The chain has TRBV6-5 and TRBJ1-3, with D perhaps TRBD1 (5 bases). Trimming left V 5 bases short and J 3 bases short, with 14 bases between. This CDR3 contains 15 residues. Germline CDR1 and CDR2: MNHEY and SVGAGI. The CDR3 nucleotides read TGTGCCAGCAGTCCTTTCTCAGGGAATGGAAACACCATATATTTT. The encoded protein is CASSPFSGNGNTIYF.

The chain joins TRBV6-5 to TRBJ2-1, with D tentatively TRBD1 (5 bases). The V gene lost 2 bases and the J gene lost 8 bases, with 13 bases spanning the gap. The germline gives CDR1 MNHEY, CDR2 SVGAGI. The CDR3 covers 14 residues. The CDR3 sequence: CASSYELGPHEQFF. The CDR3 coding sequence is TGTGCCAGCAGTTACGAACTGGGGCCCCATGAGCAGTTCTTC.